Listed here are 14 T cell receptor beta chains from one sample, sequenced in a study of blood T cell repertoires in COVID-19. Libraries were prepared by immunoSEQ multiplex PCR; TCRdb keeps only in-frame clonotypes and omits some of them. The table records about 430,000 clones, about 90% of them present only once. Specimen: peripheral blood. The receptors shown here come from a young man with COVID-19, enrolled during active disease.

The table lists this clone with a count of one. The chain is built from TRBV2 and TRBJ2-2; 8 nucleotides agree with TRBD1. This CDR3 has 15 residues. Germline CDR1 reads SNHLY; CDR2 reads FYNNEI. V dropped 4 bases and J dropped 7; count of bases not matched to a gene: 8. The CDR3 nucleotides read TGTGCCAGCAGTGTGGACAGGGCGGTAGTCGGGGAGCTGTTTTTT. Amino acid sequence: CASSVDRAVVGELFF. Filled out from reference TRBV2 and TRBJ2-2, the complete variable domain reads EPEVTQTPSHQVTQMGQEVILRCVPISNHLYFYWYRQILGQKVEFLVSFYNNEISEKSEIFDDQFSVERPDGSNFTLKIRSTKLEDSAMYFCASSVDRAVVGELFFGEGSRLTVL.

V usage is TRBV6-5 and J usage is TRBJ1-5; 8 positions match TRBD1. The CDR3 contains 14 residues. V trimming: 7 bases; J trimming: 6 bases; junction bases outside the gene matches: 8. Germline V gene sequence: CDR1 MNHEY, CDR2 SVGAGI. Here the CDR3 reads CASKTGVGGQPQHF. The CDR3 DNA sequence: TGTGCCAGCAAGACAGGGGTGGGGGGTCAGCCCCAGCATTTT.

The genes are TRBV4-1 and TRBJ2-7; 10 bases align to TRBD2. Germline CDR1 MGHRA, CDR2 YSYEKL. V lost 2 bases and J lost 5; bases outside the gene matches: 6. The CDR3 is made up of 15 amino acids. Written as DNA, the CDR3 is TGCGCCAGCAGCCAAACTAGCGGGAACTTCCACGAGCAGTACTTC. Amino acid sequence: CASSQTSGNFHEQYF.

V is TRBV7-9 and J is TRBJ2-5; 7 nucleotides line up with TRBD2. V gave up 1 base and J gave up 0 bases; unmatched junction bases: 11. The CDR3 is made up of 18 amino acids. CDR1 and CDR2 (germline): SEHNR, FQNEAQ (reference sequence). The CDR3 spells CASSLGELAQLNQETQYF. As DNA, the CDR3 is TGTGCCAGCAGCTTAGGGGAACTAGCGCAACTTAACCAAGAGACCCAGTACTTC.

V usage is TRBV2 and J usage is TRBJ2-5; 8 bases are a match to TRBD1. Germline-derived CDR1 and CDR2 are SNHLY and FYNNEI. J gave up 4 bases and V 10 bases, and 8 bases lay outside the gene matches. CDR3 length: 13 amino acids. The DNA for the CDR3 is TGTGCCACGAGACAGGGGATGTCAGAGACCCAGTACTTC. This codes for CATRQGMSETQYF.

As concerns this clone: Other DNA variants within this sample encode the same CDR3. The rearrangement links TRBV5-1 to TRBJ2-3; D call uncertain. Germline CDR1 and CDR2: SGHRS and YFSETQ. This CDR3 is built from 14 residues. V was shortened by 4 bases and J by 3 bases, with 12 bases between the two germline ends. The chain's CDR3 is CASSLSTATDTQYF. The CDR3 nucleotides read TGCGCCAGCAGCCTGAGCACCGCGACAGATACGCAGTATTTT.

The chain employs TRBV6-5 and TRBJ1-6; weak D call: TRBD1 (5 bases). CDR1 and CDR2 (germline): MNHEY, SVGAGI. This CDR3 has 13 amino acids. The V and J ends lost 7 bases and 7 bases respectively, with 11 bases between them. DNA of the CDR3: TGTGCCAGCAATCGGGGGGGGAATTCACCCCTCCACTTT. Translation gives CASNRGGNSPLHF.

The V and J genes are TRBV24-1 and TRBJ2-5, with 9 bases that match TRBD1. This CDR3 has 16 amino acids. After removal of 2 bases from V and 5 bases from J, the junction contained 8 bases not matched to a gene. Looked up from germline, CDR1 is KGHDR and CDR2 is SFDVKD. For the CDR3, the DNA is TGTGCCACCAGTGATTGGGAAACAGGGGGCGTTGAGACCCAGTACTTC. Translating gives CATSDWETGGVETQYF.

The chain uses TRBV19 and TRBJ1-2; D remains ambiguous. This CDR3 has 16 residues. V lost 5 bases, J lost 8 bases, and 24 bases lay in between. Germline CDR1 and CDR2: LNHDA and SQIVND (reference sequence). Written as DNA, the CDR3 is TGTGCCAGTAGTCTCCTCTCGCGGGCCCCAACGAGCGGCTACACCTTC. Amino acids: CASSLLSRAPTSGYTF.

V and J are TRBV5-4 and TRBJ2-7, with 8 positions matching TRBD1. Looked up from germline, CDR1 is SGHNT and CDR2 is YYREEE (reference sequence). J was trimmed by 4 bases and V by 2 bases; bases with no gene match: 5. This CDR3 spans 14 amino acids. The CDR3 region is CASSFSTGDYEQYF. CDR3 nucleotides: TGTGCCAGCAGCTTTTCGACAGGGGATTACGAGCAGTACTTC.

This clone was found a few times. This sequence joins TRBV15 and TRBJ2-7; D is possibly TRBD2 (6 bases). The CDR3 loop spans 18 amino acids. CDR1 and CDR2 (germline): LNHNV, YYDKDF (reference sequence). Trimming cost V 1 base and J 4 bases, with 23 bases left between them. The CDR3 bases are TGTGCCACCAGCAGAGTGTCCCGCGGCGCGGGAACAATTTACGAGCAGTACTTC. Translation gives CATSRVSRGAGTIYEQYF.

This clone has just a few counts. The gene calls are TRBV6-1 and TRBJ2-7; D is unresolved. Trimming pared 2 bases from V and 3 bases from J, leaving 5 bases between. The CDR3 covers 12 residues. Looked up from germline, CDR1 is MNHNS and CDR2 is SASEGT. The CDR3 here is CASSETYYEQYF. In DNA, the CDR3 is TGTGCCAGCAGTGAAACCTACTACGAGCAGTACTTC.

This sequence joins TRBV5-4 and TRBJ2-3; D is perhaps TRBD2 (6 bases). Deletions cut 4 bases from V and 2 bases from J, with 11 bases between. Germline V CDR1 and CDR2: SGHNT, YYREEE (reference sequence). The length of the CDR3 is 14 residues. The CDR3 DNA reads as TGTGCCAGCAGCCCGGGACTCCTCACAGATACGCAGTATTTT. Translation: CASSPGLLTDTQYF.

The chain is built from TRBV4-1 and TRBJ2-1; 10 bases agree with TRBD2. Germline-derived CDR1 and CDR2 are MGHRA and YSYEKL. The V and J ends lost 5 bases and 9 bases, in that order; junction bases with no gene match: 10. CDR3 length equals 15 residues. CDR3 sequence (DNA): TGCGCCAGCAGCTACCCAGCGGGAGGGTGGATTGAGCAGTTCTTC. Amino acid sequence: CASSYPAGGWIEQFF.